These T cell receptor beta chains were read from a single sample in a study of cytomegalovirus exposure and HLA in healthy donors. The table came from immunoSEQ multiplex PCR; TCRdb's copy has only in-frame clones and leaves some out. Among some 110,000 clones, around 80% were seen once, and the ten largest hold 6.1%. Sequencing used PBMCs. The receptor source for this set is a man aged 18 to 29 in good health and CMV-seronegative. CDR3s include the opening cysteine and the closing phenylalanine or tryptophan. Each record gives: J gene, V gene, CDR3 protein.

>TRBJ2-4|TRBV15
CATSRGTSGIHIQYF
>TRBJ2-7|TRBV5-1
CASSLPRTGPSEQYF
>TRBJ2-1|TRBV27
CASSLVGSLNEQFF
>TRBJ2-3|TRBV4-3
CASSQVGGGRTDTQYF
>TRBJ2-3|TRBV7-6
CASSAESYSPTDTQYF
>TRBJ2-2|TRBV7-6
CASSPTGGGTGELFF
>TRBJ1-1|TRBV7-2
CASSSGTGGTEAFF
>TRBJ1-4|TRBV4-3
CASSQGAGQGARTNEKLFF
>TRBJ2-7|TRBV28
CASSYGLAVTYEQYF
>TRBJ2-3|TRBV5-5
CASSLNRGQADTQYF
>TRBJ1-2|TRBV7-2
CASSLGGLNMLYGYTF
>TRBJ2-3|TRBV5-1
CASSLAGGTTDTQYF
>TRBJ1-5|TRBV5-8
CASTESESQHF
>TRBJ1-2|TRBV7-9
CASSIGQRGYTF
>TRBJ1-1|TRBV7-8
CASSFSTGLNTEAFF
>TRBJ2-7|TRBV7-2
CASRTSGESSYEQYF
>.|TRBV9
CASSVEGAGGGEQYF
>TRBJ2-2|TRBV6-5
CASRTAGENTGELFF
>TRBJ2-1|TRBV15
CATSTPWESSRPNEQFF